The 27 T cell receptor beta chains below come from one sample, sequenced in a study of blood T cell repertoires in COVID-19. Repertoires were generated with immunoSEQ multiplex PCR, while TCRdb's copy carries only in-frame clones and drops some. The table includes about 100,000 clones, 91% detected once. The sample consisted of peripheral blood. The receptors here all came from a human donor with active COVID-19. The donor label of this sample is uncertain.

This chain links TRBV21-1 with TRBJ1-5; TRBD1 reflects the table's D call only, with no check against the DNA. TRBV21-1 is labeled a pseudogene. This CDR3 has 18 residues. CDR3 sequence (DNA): TGTGCCAGCACCTTTCCGCACGGACAGGCCAATAGCAATCAGCCCCAGCATTTT. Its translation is CASTFPHGQANSNQPQHF.

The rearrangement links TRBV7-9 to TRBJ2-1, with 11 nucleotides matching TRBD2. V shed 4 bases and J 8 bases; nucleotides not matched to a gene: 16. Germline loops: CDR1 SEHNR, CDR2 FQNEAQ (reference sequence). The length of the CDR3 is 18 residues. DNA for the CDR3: TGTGCCAGCAGCTACCACCCCCTTAGCGGGGGGGCCAGCTATGAGCAGTTCTTC. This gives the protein CASSYHPLSGGASYEQFF.

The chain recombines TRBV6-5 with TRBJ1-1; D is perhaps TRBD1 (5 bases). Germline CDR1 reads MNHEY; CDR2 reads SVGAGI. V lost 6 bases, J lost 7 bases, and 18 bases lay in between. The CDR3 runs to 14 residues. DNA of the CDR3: TGTGCCAGCAGGTCAGGGCGAATTGGGCTTGAAGCTTTCTTT. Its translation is CASRSGRIGLEAFF.

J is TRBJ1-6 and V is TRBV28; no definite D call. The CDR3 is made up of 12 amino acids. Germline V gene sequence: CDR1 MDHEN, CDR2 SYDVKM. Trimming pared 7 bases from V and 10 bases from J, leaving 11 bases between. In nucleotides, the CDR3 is TGTGCCAGCAATATCCGCGGGTCACCCCTCCACTTT. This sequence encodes CASNIRGSPLHF.

The CDR3: CASSVGQGEQFF. CDR3 bases: TGTGCCAGTAGTGTTGGACAGGGCGAGCAGTTCTTC. The chain is built from TRBV19 and TRBJ2-1, with 8 bases lining up with TRBD1. The CDR3 consists of 12 residues. The germline V gene has CDR1 LNHDA and CDR2 SQIVND (reference sequence). The junction had 4 bases not matched to a gene; V was cut back by 5 bases and J by 10 bases.

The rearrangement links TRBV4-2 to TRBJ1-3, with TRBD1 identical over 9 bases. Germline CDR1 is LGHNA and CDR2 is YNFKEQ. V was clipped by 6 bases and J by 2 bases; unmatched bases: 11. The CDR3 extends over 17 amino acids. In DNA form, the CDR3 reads TGTGCCAGCAGTCCTCGCAGTTGGGACAGGGCTGGAAACACCATATATTTT. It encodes CASSPRSWDRAGNTIYF.

CDR3 in amino acids: CASSQDALAGTQYF. CDR3 DNA: TGCGCCAGCAGCCAAGATGCCCTAGCAGGGACCCAGTACTTC. The chain recombines TRBV4-1 with TRBJ2-5; D perhaps matches TRBD2 (5 bases). This CDR3 contains 14 residues. CDR1 is MGHRA, CDR2 YSYEKL, per germline. V was trimmed by 0 bases and J by 7 bases, leaving 12 bases between them.

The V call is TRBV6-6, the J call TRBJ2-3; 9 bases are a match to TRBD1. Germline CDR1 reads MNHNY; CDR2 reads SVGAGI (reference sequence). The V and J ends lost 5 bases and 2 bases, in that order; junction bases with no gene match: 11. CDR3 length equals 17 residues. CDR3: CASSQPKDRGFTDTQYF. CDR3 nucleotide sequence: TGTGCCAGCAGTCAGCCGAAGGACAGGGGATTCACAGATACGCAGTATTTT.

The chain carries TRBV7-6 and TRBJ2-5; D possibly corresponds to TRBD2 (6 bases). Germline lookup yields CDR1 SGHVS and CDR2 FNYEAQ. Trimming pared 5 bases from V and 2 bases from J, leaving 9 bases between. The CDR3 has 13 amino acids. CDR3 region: CASSPTRQETQYF. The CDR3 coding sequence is TGTGCCAGCAGCCCGACTAGACAAGAGACCCAGTACTTC.

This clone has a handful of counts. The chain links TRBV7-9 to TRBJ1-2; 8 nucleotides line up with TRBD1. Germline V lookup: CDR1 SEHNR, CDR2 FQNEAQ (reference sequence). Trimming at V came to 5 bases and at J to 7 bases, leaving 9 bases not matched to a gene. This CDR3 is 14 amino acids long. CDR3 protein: CASSPRDRPFGYTF. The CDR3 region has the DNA TGTGCCAGCAGCCCGAGGGACAGGCCCTTTGGCTACACCTTC.

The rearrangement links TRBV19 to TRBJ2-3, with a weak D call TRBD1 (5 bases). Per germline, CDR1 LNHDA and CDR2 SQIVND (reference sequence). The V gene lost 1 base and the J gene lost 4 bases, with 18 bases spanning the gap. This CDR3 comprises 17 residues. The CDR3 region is CASSIGPGRTAPDTQYF. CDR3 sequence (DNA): TGTGCCAGTAGTATAGGACCAGGGCGAACGGCGCCAGATACGCAGTATTTT.

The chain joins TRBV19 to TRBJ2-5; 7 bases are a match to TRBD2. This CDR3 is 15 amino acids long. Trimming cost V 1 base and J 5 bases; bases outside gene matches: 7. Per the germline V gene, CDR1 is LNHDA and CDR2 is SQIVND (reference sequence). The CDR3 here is CASSIAGGGGETQYF. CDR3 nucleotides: TGTGCCAGTAGTATAGCCGGCGGGGGAGGGGAGACCCAGTACTTC.

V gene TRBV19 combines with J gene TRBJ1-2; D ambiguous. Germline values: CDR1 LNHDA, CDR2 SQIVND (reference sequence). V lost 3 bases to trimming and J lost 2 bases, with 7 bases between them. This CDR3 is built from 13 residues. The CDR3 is CASSIQRNYGYTF. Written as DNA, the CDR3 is TGTGCCAGTAGTATCCAGCGAAACTATGGCTACACCTTC.

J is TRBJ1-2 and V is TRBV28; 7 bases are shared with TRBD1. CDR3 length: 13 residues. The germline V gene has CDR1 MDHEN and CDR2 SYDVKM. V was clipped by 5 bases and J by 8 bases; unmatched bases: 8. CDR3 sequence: CASSKIRGTGYTF. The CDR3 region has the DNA TGTGCCAGCAGTAAAATCAGGGGGACCGGCTACACCTTC.

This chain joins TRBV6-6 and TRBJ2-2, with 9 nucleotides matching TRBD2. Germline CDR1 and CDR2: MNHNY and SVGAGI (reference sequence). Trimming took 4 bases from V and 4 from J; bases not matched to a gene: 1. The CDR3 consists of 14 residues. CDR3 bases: TGTGCCAGCAGTTCACTAGCGGGCACCGGGGAGCTGTTTTTT. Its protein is CASSSLAGTGELFF.

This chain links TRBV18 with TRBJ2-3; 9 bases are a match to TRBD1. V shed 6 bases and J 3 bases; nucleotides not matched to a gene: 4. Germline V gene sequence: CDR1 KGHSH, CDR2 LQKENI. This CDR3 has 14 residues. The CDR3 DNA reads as TGTGCCAGCTCCCCCGGGACAGGGACAGATACGCAGTATTTT. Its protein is CASSPGTGTDTQYF.

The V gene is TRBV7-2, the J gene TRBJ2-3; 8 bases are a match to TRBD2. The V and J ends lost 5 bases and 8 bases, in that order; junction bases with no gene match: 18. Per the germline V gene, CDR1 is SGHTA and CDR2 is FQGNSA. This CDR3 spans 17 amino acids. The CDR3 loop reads CASSPVGSGGGSSTQYF. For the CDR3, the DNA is TGTGCCAGCAGCCCAGTGGGGTCGGGCGGGGGGTCTAGTACGCAGTATTTT.

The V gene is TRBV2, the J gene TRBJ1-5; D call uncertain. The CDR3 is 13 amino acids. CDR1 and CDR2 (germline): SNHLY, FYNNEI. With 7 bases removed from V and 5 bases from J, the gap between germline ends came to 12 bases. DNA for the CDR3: TGTGCCAGCAAAAGCGAGGATTATCAGCCCCAGCATTTT. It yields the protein CASKSEDYQPQHF. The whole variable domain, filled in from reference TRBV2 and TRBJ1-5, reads EPEVTQTPSHQVTQMGQEVILRCVPISNHLYFYWYRQILGQKVEFLVSFYNNEISEKSEIFDDQFSVERPDGSNFTLKIRSTKLEDSAMYFCASKSEDYQPQHFGDGTRLSIL.

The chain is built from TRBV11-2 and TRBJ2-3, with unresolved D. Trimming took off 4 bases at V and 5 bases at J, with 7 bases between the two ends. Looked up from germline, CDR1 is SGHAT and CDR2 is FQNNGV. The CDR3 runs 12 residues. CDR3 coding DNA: TGTGCCAGCAGCTCCATTGTAGATACGCAGTATTTT. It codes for CASSSIVDTQYF. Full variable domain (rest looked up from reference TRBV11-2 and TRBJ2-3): EAGVAQSPRYKIIEKRQSVAFWCNPISGHATLYWYQQILGQGPKLLIQFQNNGVVDDSQLPKDRFSAERLKGVDSTLKIQPAKLEDSAVYLCASSSIVDTQYFGPGTRLTVL.

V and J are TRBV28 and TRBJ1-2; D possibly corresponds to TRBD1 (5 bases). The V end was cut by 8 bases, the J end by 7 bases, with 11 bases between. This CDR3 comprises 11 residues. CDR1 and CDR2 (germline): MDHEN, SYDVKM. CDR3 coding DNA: TGTGCCAGCCTCTGGGGGGTTGGCTACACCTTC. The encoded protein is CASLWGVGYTF.

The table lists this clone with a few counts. CDR3 amino acids: CASSRGGAYEQYF. Written as DNA, the CDR3 is TGTGCCAGCAGTAGGGGAGGGGCCTACGAGCAGTACTTC. This chain joins TRBV7-2 and TRBJ2-7; 7 bases line up with TRBD2. Germline V gene lookup returns CDR1 SGHTA and CDR2 FQGNSA. V dropped 6 bases and J dropped 2; count of bases not matched to a gene: 4. The CDR3 has 13 amino acids.

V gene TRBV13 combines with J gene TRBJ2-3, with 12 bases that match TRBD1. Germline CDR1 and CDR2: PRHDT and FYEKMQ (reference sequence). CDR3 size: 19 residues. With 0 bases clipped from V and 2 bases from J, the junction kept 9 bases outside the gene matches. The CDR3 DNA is TGTGCCAGCAGCTTAGGCCCCCCGGCGGGACAGGGGGCCACAGATACGCAGTATTTT. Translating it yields CASSLGPPAGQGATDTQYF.

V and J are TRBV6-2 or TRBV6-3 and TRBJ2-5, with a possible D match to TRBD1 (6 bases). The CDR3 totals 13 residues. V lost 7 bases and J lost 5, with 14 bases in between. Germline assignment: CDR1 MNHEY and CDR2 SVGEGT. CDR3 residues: CASTPRGWETQYF. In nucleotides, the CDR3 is TGTGCCAGCACCCCGAGGGGGTGGGAGACCCAGTACTTC.

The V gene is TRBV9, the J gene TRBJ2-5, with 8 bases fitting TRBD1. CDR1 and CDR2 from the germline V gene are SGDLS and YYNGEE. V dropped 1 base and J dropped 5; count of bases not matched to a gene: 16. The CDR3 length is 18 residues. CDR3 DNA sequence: TGTGCCAGCAGCGTAACTAACCCGGGACAGGCCTCCGGGGAGACCCAGTACTTC. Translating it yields CASSVTNPGQASGETQYF. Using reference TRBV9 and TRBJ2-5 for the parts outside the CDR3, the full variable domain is DSGVTQTPKHLITATGQRVTLRCSPRSGDLSVYWYQQSLDQGLQFLIQYYNGEERAKGNILERFSAQQFPDLHSELNLSSLELGDSALYFCASSVTNPGQASGETQYFGPGTRLLVL.

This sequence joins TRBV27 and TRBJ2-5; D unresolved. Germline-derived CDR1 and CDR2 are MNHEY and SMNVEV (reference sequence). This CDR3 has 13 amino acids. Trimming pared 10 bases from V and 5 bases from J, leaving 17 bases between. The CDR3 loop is CATSVHSSETQYF. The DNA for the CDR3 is TGTGCCACCTCGGTACACAGTTCGGAGACCCAGTACTTC.

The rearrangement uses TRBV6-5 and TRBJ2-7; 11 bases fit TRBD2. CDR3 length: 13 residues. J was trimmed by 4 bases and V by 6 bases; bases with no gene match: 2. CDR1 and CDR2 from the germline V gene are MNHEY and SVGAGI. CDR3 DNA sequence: TGTGCCAGCAGCAGGACTAGCGGGTACGAGCAGTACTTC. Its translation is CASSRTSGYEQYF.

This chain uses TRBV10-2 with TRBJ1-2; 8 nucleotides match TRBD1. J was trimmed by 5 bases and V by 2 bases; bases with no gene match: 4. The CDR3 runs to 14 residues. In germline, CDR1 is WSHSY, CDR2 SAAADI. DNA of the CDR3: TGCGCCAGCAGTGAGCTCGGGACAGGTTATGGCTACACCTTC. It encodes CASSELGTGYGYTF.